Listed below are T cell receptor beta chains from one sample, sequenced in a study of cytomegalovirus exposure and HLA in healthy donors. Some clones are missing from TCRdb's copy, which holds only in-frame ones; the method was immunoSEQ multiplex PCR. The data contain roughly 160,000 clones, 84% of them singletons. Sequencing was done on a sample of PBMCs. The receptors originated from a boy aged 2 to 10 in good health and CMV-seronegative. CDR3s include the opening cysteine and the closing phenylalanine or tryptophan. A D gene is named only where the DNA matches it firmly. Some rows mark clone size as missing; the rest say once, few, many or name a class of expanded clone.

>.|TRBD1|TRBV11-2|TRBJ1-5
TGTGCCAGCAGCTCCGGGACAGGGGGTCAGCCCCAGCATTTT
CASSSGTGGQPQHF
>.|.|TRBV28|TRBJ1-5
TGTGCCAGCCGACGAGGCCAGCCCCAGCATTTT
CASRRGQPQHF
>.|TRBD2|TRBV4-2|TRBJ2-6
TGTGCCAGCGCAAGATTGGAGGGAGGGTCTGGGGCCAACGTCCTGACTTTC
CASARLEGGSGANVLTF
>.|TRBD1|TRBV5-1|TRBJ2-7
TGCGCCAGCAGCCAAGGGACAGGGGGCTACGAGCAGTACTTC
CASSQGTGGYEQYF
>once|.|TRBV11-3|TRBJ2-3
TGTGCCAGCAGCCTAGAGGGGCTCACGGGTACGCAGTATTTT
CASSLEGLTGTQYF
>.|.|TRBV7-9|TRBJ1-2
TGTGCCAGCAGCCCCCCTTATGGCTACACCTTC
CASSPPYGYTF
>.|TRBD1|TRBV6-5|TRBJ2-7
TGTGCCAGCAGGCGTCCGGGACAGGGGTCCGAGCAGTACTTC
CASRRPGQGSEQYF
>once|TRBD1|TRBV6-6|TRBJ1-2
TGTGCCAGCAGAGAGACAGGGGTGAACTATGGCTACACCTTC
CASRETGVNYGYTF
>.|TRBD2|TRBV19|TRBJ2-3
TGTGCCAGTAGTCCCGGATCAGCGGGAGGGCCCGATACGCAGTATTTT
CASSPGSAGGPDTQYF
>.|TRBD1|TRBV9|TRBJ1-5
TGTGCCAGCAGCTTAACAGGGGGCGTAGGTCAGCCCCAGCATTTT
CASSLTGGVGQPQHF
>.|TRBD1|TRBV5-6|TRBJ2-3
TGTGCCAGCAGCTTGGGACAGGGGAGCACAGATACGCAGTATTTT
CASSLGQGSTDTQYF
>.|.|TRBV7-9|TRBJ1-5
TGTGCCAGCAGCCAGGGGAGCAATCAGCCCCAGCATTTT
CASSQGSNQPQHF
>.|.|TRBV7-3|TRBJ2-3
TGTGCCAGCGGACAGTTACTGGGGGGCACAGATACGCAGTATTTT
CASGQLLGGTDTQYF
>.|TRBD2|TRBV28|TRBJ2-7
TGTGCCAGCAGTCCACGGGGACTAGCGGGCCTGGAGCAGTACTTC
CASSPRGLAGLEQYF
>.|.|TRBV19|TRBJ1-3
TGTGCCAGTAGTAGCGGGTTCTCTGGAAACACCATATATTTT
CASSSGFSGNTIYF
>.|.|TRBV5-1|TRBJ1-1
TGCGCCAGCAGCTCCTGGGGAGGTTTAATGAACACTGAAGCTTTCTTT
CASSSWGGLMNTEAFF
>.|TRBD1|TRBV27|TRBJ1-2
TGTGCCAGCAGTTTATCCCCGGGACAGTCCCAAAACTATGGCTACACCTTC
CASSLSPGQSQNYGYTF
>few|.|TRBV10-3|TRBJ1-1
TGTGCCATCAGCGGGACAACGGAGAACACTGAAGCTTTCTTT
CAISGTTENTEAFF
>.|.|TRBV21-1|TRBJ2-3
TGTGCCAGCAGCATCCCTCAAGGGTATCAGCGGGAGATTGGGTATACGCAGTATTTT
CASSIPQGYQREIGYTQYF
>.|TRBD2|TRBV10-3|TRBJ2-7
TGTGCCATCAGTGAGTCGATCCCGGGAGGTACCTACGAGCAGTACTTC
CAISESIPGGTYEQYF
>.|.|TRBV6-1|TRBJ1-1
TGTGCCAGCAGTGAAGCCGTTCGAGGAGGGACTGAAGCTTTCTTT
CASSEAVRGGTEAFF
>.|.|TRBV5-1|TRBJ2-1
TGCGCCAGCAGGGGAGACTCCGCCTACAATGAGCAGTTCTTC
CASRGDSAYNEQFF
>.|.|TRBV18|TRBJ1-4
TGTGCCAGCTCACCGGGACTGACTGAAAAACTGTTTTTT
CASSPGLTEKLFF
>.|.|TRBV6-1|TRBJ2-7
TGTGCCAGCGAGGGCCGGGGCTCCTACGAGCAGTACTTC
CASEGRGSYEQYF
>few|TRBD1|TRBV11-3|TRBJ1-1
TGTGCCAGCAGCTTTGGGGGTGTTGGGGACAGTCAACAAGTCGCTTTCTTT
CASSFGGVGDSQQVAFF
>once|.|TRBV27|TRBJ2-7
TGTGCCAGCAGTCTCGGCGGGATGTCCTACGAGCAGTACTTC
CASSLGGMSYEQYF
>.|.|TRBV9|TRBJ2-2
TGTGCCAGCAATACCGGGAGCGCGAACACCGGGGAGCTGTTTTTT
CASNTGSANTGELFF
>.|TRBD1|TRBV28|TRBJ1-2
TGTGCCATAAGTGCAGGGGGCGCGGATGGCTACACCTTC
CAISAGGADGYTF
>.|.|TRBV5-4|TRBJ2-4
TGTGCCAGCAGCTTGGCTTCAGGGTCGGCCAAAAACATTCAGTACTTC
CASSLASGSAKNIQYF
>.|TRBD1|TRBV6-6|TRBJ1-2
TGTGCCAGCAGTATAAGCGACAGGGACTATGGCTACACCTTC
CASSISDRDYGYTF
>.|TRBD2|TRBV18|TRBJ2-7
TGTGCCAGCTCACCAGGAGCTGCGACTAGCGGATACTACGAGCAGTACTTC
CASSPGAATSGYYEQYF
>.|TRBD1|TRBV19|TRBJ1-5
TGTGCCAGTATGGGGACAGGTCTATGGCAGCCCCAGCATTTT
CASMGTGLWQPQHF
>.|TRBD1|TRBV28|TRBJ1-4
TGTGCCAGCAGTCCGACGACAGGGGGCGATGAAAAACTGTTTTTT
CASSPTTGGDEKLFF
>.|.|TRBV9|TRBJ1-4
TGTGCCAGCAGCCCGACCAGTGGGGCAATTGAAAAACTGTTTTTT
CASSPTSGAIEKLFF
>.|.|TRBV28|TRBJ1-1
TGTGCCAGCAGTTCCCTCGGGGGGGCGCGGAAAAGAGCTTTCTTT
CASSSLGGARKRAFF
>once|TRBD1|TRBV6-5|TRBJ1-1
TGTGCCAGCAGTCCCGGGACAGGGTTCAACACTGAAGCTTTCTTT
CASSPGTGFNTEAFF
>.|TRBD1|TRBV6-1|TRBJ2-1
TGTGCCAGCAACCGGGACAGGGGGCACAATGAGCAGTTCTTC
CASNRDRGHNEQFF